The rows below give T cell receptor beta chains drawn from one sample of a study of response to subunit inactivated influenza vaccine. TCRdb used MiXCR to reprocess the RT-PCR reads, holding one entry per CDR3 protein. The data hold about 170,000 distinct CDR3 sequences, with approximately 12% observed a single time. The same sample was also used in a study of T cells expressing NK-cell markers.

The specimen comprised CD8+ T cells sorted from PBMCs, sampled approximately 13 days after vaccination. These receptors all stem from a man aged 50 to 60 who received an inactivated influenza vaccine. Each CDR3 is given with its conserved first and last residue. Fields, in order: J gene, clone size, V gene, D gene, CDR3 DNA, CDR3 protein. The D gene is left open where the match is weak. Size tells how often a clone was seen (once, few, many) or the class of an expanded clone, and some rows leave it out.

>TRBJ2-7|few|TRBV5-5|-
TGTGCCAGCAGCTTAACGTCCGAGCAGTACTTC
CASSLTSEQYF
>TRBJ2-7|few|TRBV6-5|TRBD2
TGTGCCAGCAGTACTAGCGGGAGCGGGGAGCAGTACTTC
CASSTSGSGEQYF
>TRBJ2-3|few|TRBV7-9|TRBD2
TGTGCCAGCAGCCTTCCGACTAGCGGGGCTCCCTGGCAGTATTTT
CASSLPTSGAPWQYF
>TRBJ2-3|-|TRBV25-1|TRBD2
TGTGCCAGCAGTGAATATCCGGGGGGGGGCACAGATACGCAGTATTTT
CASSEYPGGGTDTQYF
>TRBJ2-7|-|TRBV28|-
TGTGCCAGCAGTCGAGACAGGGAGGGGTACTACGAGCAGTACTTC
CASSRDREGYYEQYF
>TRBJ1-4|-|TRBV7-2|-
TGTGCCAGCAGCTTTGGGGGAGCAACTAATGAAAAACTGTTTTTT
CASSFGGATNEKLFF
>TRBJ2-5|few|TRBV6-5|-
TGTGCCAGCAGTTACTCAGACCGGGGTTGGGGAGAGACCCAGTACTTC
CASSYSDRGWGETQYF
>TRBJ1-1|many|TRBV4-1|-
TGCGCCAGCAGTAAGGGTTCCCAGCCGAACACTGAAGCTTTCTTT
CASSKGSQPNTEAFF
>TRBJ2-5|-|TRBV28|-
TGTGCCAGCAGTTCGGGGGTCCAAGAGACCCAGTACTTC
CASSSGVQETQYF
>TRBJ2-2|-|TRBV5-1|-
TGCGCCAGCAGCAATACATATACAGGGTTGGCGAACACCGGGGAGCTGTTTTTT
CASSNTYTGLANTGELFF
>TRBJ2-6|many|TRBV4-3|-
TGCGCCAGCATCCCACAATTGGGCTCTGGGGCCAACGTCCTGACTTTC
CASIPQLGSGANVLTF
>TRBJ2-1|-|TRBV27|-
TGTGCCAGGAGTCAGACCCTCTCCTACAATGAGCAGTTCTTC
CARSQTLSYNEQFF
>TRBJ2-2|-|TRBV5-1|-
TGCGCCAGCAGCCCCCCGGCAATTGGGGTGGTCACCGGGGAGCTGTTTTTT
CASSPPAIGVVTGELFF
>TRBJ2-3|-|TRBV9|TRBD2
TGTGCCAGCAGCGTAGTCGGGGGGGCCGCAGATACGCAGTATTTT
CASSVVGGAADTQYF
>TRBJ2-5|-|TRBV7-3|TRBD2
TGTGCCAGCAGCTCGCAAGGACTAGCGGGAGAGACCCAGTACTTC
CASSSQGLAGETQYF
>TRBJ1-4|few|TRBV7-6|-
TGTGCCAGCAGCTTAGAATCCGGCAGGGTGAATGAAAAACTGTTTTTT
CASSLESGRVNEKLFF
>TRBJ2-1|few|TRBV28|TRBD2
TGTGCCAGCAGCCCAGGACTAGCGGAGTCCCCCTATTACAATGAGCAGTTCTTC
CASSPGLAESPYYNEQFF
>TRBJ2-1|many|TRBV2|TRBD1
TGTGCCAGCAGTGAGCCGGGACAGGGGCCCCTCCATGAGCAGTTCTTC
CASSEPGQGPLHEQFF
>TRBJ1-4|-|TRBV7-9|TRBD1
TGTGCCAGCAGTTTCACCGGGACAGTAGATGAAAAACTGTTTTTT
CASSFTGTVDEKLFF
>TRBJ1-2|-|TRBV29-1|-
TGCAGCGTTGAAACTATAGGGGCTAGTAACTATGGCTACACCTTC
CSVETIGASNYGYTF
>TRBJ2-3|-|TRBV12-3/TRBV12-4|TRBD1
TGTGCCAGCAGTCCCTCCCCGGGACAGGGGGCATCGGATACGCAGTATTTT
CASSPSPGQGASDTQYF
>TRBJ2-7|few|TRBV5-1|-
TGCGCCAGCAGCCCCCCGGGTCTCTCCTACGAGCAGTACTTC
CASSPPGLSYEQYF
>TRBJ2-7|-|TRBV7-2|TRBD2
TGTGCCAGCAGCTATAGCGGGATAAAAACCTACGAGCAGTACTTC
CASSYSGIKTYEQYF
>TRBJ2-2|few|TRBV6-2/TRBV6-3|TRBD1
TGTGCCAGCAGCCCGGCGGACAGGGAATCCGGGGAGCTGTTTTTT
CASSPADRESGELFF
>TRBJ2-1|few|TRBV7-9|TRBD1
TGTGCCAGCAGGCATGGACAGGGCGAAGTCTACAATGAGCAGTTCTTC
CASRHGQGEVYNEQFF
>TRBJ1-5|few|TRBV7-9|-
TGTGCCAGCAGCTCATCGGACCGGAAAAATCAGCCCCAGCATTTT
CASSSSDRKNQPQHF
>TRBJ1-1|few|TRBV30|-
TGTGCCTGGAGTGTGGGGGGTGCCACTGAAGCTTTCTTT
CAWSVGGATEAFF
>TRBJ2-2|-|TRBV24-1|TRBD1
TGTGCCACCAGTGATCCCGGGACAGGGAGGGCCGGGGAGCTGTTTTTT
CATSDPGTGRAGELFF
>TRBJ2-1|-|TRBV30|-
TGTGCCTGGAGTGTACTAATGGCTTACAATGAGCAGTTCTTC
CAWSVLMAYNEQFF
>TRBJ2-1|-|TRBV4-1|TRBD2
TGCGCCAGCAGCCAAGCGAGCGGGGGGGACTACTCCTACAATGAGCAGTTCTTC
CASSQASGGDYSYNEQFF
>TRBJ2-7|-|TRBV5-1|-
TGCGCCAGCAGCTTGGGACAGAAGTACGAGCAGTACTTC
CASSLGQKYEQYF
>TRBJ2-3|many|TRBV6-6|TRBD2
TGTGCCAGCACCCCCTTGTTTGCGGGGGGTAGCACAGATACGCAGTATTTT
CASTPLFAGGSTDTQYF
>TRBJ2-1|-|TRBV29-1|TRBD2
TGCAGCGTGCGGACTAGCGGGGTCAATGAGCAGTTCTTC
CSVRTSGVNEQFF
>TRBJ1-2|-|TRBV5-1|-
TGCGCCAGCAGCTCTACAGGGACTAACTATGGCTACACCTTC
CASSSTGTNYGYTF
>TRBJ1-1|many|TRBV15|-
TGTGCCACCAGCAGATCAGAGAACACTGAAGCTTTCTTT
CATSRSENTEAFF